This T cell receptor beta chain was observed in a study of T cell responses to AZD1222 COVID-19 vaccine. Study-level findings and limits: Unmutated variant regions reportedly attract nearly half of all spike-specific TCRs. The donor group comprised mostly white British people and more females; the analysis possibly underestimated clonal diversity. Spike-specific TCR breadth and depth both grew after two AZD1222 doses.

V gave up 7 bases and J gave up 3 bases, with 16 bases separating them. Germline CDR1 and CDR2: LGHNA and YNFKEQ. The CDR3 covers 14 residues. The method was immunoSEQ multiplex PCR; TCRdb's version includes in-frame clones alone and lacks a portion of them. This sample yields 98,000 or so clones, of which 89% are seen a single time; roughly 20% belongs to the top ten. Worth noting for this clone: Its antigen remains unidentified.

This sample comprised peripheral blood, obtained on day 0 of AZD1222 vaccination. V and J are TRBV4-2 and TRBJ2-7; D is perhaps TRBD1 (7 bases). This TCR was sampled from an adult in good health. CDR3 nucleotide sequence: TGTGCCAGCATCCGGGGGCAGGGGGACTACGAGCAGTACTTC. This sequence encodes CASIRGQGDYEQYF.